This passage covers 7 T cell receptor beta chains from one sample sequenced in a study of identical twins. In TCRdb, the 5' RACE reads were re-called with MiXCR into one record per CDR3 protein. The sample has about 220,000 distinct CDR3 sequences, 6.5% seen once. These data also featured in a second study, about T cells expressing NK-cell markers.

Input material: CD8+ T cells sorted from blood. Receptors originate from a woman younger than 30 in good health.

This clonotype was seen repeatedly, ten times or more. The CDR3 sequence: CASSDRVYEQYF. The CDR3 DNA follows: TGCGCCAGCAGCGACAGGGTCTACGAGCAGTACTTC. The chain is built from TRBV5-1 and TRBJ2-7; 7 bases are a match to TRBD1. Per the germline V gene, CDR1 is SGHRS and CDR2 is YFSETQ. The CDR3 is 12 residues long. V shed 4 bases and J 3 bases; nucleotides not matched to a gene: 1.

This clonotype was found a few times. The rearrangement joins TRBV27 to TRBJ2-1; D gene ambiguous. Trimming removed 0 bases from V and 7 bases from J, with 10 bases in between. The CDR3 sequence is 14 residues long. Germline lookup yields CDR1 MNHEY and CDR2 SMNVEV (reference sequence). CDR3 loop: CASSLSLPSNEQFF. CDR3 nucleotides: TGTGCCAGCAGTTTATCCCTCCCGTCTAATGAGCAGTTCTTC.

The V call is TRBV15, the J call TRBJ1-4, with D maybe TRBD1 (5 bases). Per germline, CDR1 LNHNV and CDR2 YYDKDF (reference sequence). V gave up 0 bases and J gave up 8 bases, with 16 bases separating them. The CDR3 is 16 residues long. CDR3 in amino acids: CATSRDRWDGGEKLFF. The CDR3 DNA reads TGTGCCACCAGCAGAGATAGATGGGACGGGGGAGAAAAACTGTTTTTT.

The gene calls are TRBV27 and TRBJ2-7, with TRBD1 matching over 8 bases. The V gene's germline CDR1 is MNHEY and CDR2 SMNVEV (reference sequence). This CDR3 is 13 amino acids long. The trim removed 3 bases at V and 6 bases at J, leaving 4 bases unmatched. CDR3 region: CASSLYTGGEQYF. CDR3 nucleotide sequence: TGTGCCAGCAGTTTGTACACAGGGGGCGAGCAGTACTTC.

The sample holds many counts of this clonotype. The chain couples TRBV5-6 to TRBJ2-2; 9 bases are a match to TRBD2. CDR1 is SGHDT, CDR2 YYEEEE, per germline. With V trimmed by 2 bases and J by 3 bases, 5 bases remained unmatched. CDR3 length: 16 residues. This CDR3 reads CASSFWGLAYTGELFF. DNA for the CDR3: TGTGCCAGCAGCTTCTGGGGACTAGCTTACACCGGGGAGCTGTTTTTT.

This clonotype was recorded at least ten times. The chain couples TRBV2 to TRBJ1-5, with D possibly TRBD1 on 6 matching bases. The CDR3 has 15 amino acids. Trimming stripped 6 bases from V and 2 bases from J, with 14 bases between. Germline V gene lookup returns CDR1 SNHLY and CDR2 FYNNEI. The CDR3 DNA reads as TGTGCCAGCAGAATAGGGGGAAGGGGCAATCAGCCCCAGCATTTT. Translated, it gives CASRIGGRGNQPQHF.

In this sample, this clonotype turned up a few times. The junction and the germline gene differ at one end; a read error may be behind it. This chain connects TRBV7-7 to TRBJ2-5; 8 bases agree with TRBD2. The CDR3 consists of 15 residues. Germline CDR1 SSHAT, CDR2 FNYEAQ (reference sequence). The CDR3 DNA reads as TGTGCTAGCAGCTTTAGCGGGGCGTACCAAGAGACCCAGTACTTC. Residues: CASSFSGAYQETQYF. Based on the CDR3 plus reference TRBV7-7 and TRBJ2-5, the full variable domain is GAGVSQSPRYKVTKRGQDVTLRCDPISSHATLYWYQQALGQGPEFLTYFNYEAQPDKSGLPSDRFSAERPEGSISTLTIQRTEQRDSAMYRCASSFSGAYQETQYFGPGTRLLVL.